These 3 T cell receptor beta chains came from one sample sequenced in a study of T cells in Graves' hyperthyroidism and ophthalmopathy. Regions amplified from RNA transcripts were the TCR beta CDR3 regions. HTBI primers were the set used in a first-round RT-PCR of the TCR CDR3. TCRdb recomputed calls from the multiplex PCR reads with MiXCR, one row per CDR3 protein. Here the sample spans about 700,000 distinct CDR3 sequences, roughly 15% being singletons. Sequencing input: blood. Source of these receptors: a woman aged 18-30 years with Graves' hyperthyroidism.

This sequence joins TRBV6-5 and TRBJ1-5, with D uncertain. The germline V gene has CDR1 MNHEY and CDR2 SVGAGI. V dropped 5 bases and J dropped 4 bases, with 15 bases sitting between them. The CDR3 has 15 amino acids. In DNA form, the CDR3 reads TGTGCCAGCAGTGAACTGTTAATCGAAAATCAGCCCCAGCATTTT. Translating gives CASSELLIENQPQHF.

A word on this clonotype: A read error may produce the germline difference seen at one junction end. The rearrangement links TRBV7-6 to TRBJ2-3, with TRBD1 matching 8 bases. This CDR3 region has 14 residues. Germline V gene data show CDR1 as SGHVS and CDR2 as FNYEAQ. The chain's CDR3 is CVSSLGTGRDTQYF. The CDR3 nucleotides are TGTGTCAGCAGCTTAGGGACAGGACGGGATACGCAGTATTTT.

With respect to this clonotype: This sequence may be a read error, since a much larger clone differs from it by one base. The CDR3 region has the DNA TGTGCCAGCTCACCACGGAGCGGCCTACCCAATGAGCAGTACTTC. Its protein product is CASSPRSGLPNEQYF. This rearrangement joins TRBV18 to TRBJ2-1; perhaps TRBD2 as D (5 bases). The J call could be wrong; TRBJ2-7 is a better fit for the DNA end. Looked up from germline, CDR1 is KGHSH and CDR2 is LQKENI. The CDR3 runs 15 residues.